This T cell receptor (beta chain) was profiled in a study of blood T cell repertoires in COVID-19. Germline V lookup: CDR1 MGHRA, CDR2 YSYEKL. The CDR3 consists of 15 residues. V shed 1 base, J shed 9 bases, and the junction held 4 bases outside the gene matches. The repertoire was sequenced with immunoSEQ multiplex PCR; TCRdb's copy has only in-frame clones and lacks some. The data contain about 160,000 clones, about four fifths of them singletons. The chain is built from TRBV4-1 and TRBJ2-1; 12 bases match TRBD2. The sequenced material came from peripheral blood. The clonotype was recovered from a man aged 65 to 85 who had recovered from COVID-19. The CDR3: CASSQVTSGRSEQFF. The CDR3 DNA follows: TGCGCCAGCAGCCAAGTGACTAGCGGGAGAAGTGAGCAGTTCTTC.